This T cell receptor beta chain emerged from a study of Graves' ophthalmopathy and Graves' hyperthyroidism. The study, taken as a whole, reports: The authors also found most expanded thyroid clonotypes above 0.001 frequency in blood. It was with roughly 71% sensitivity and 72.22% specificity that the model predicted ophthalmopathy progression.

This clonotype was detected ten times or more. What it binds is unknown. V was pared by 4 bases and J by 0 bases, with 9 bases between. The CDR3 has 15 residues. Amplified TCR beta CDR3 regions were obtained using RNA transcripts as template. Second-round multiplex PCR came after a first-round RT-PCR that employed HTBI primers. TCRdb ran MiXCR on the multiplex PCR reads and lists one entry per CDR3 protein. Among around 1,000,000 distinct CDR3 sequences listed, around a third were seen once. This chain uses TRBV12-3 or TRBV12-4 with TRBJ1-4; D gene unclear. The TCR comes from an adult man with Graves' hyperthyroidism. The sequenced material came from peripheral blood or thyroid tissue (not recorded which). Here the CDR3 DNA reads TGTGCCAGCAGTTCCCGGGAGGCAACTAATGAAAAACTGTTTTTT. Protein product: CASSSREATNEKLFF.